This T cell receptor (beta chain) appears in the sequencing data of a study of T-cell reconstitution after alpha-beta-depleted transplantation in children. In this sample, this clonotype turned up a few times. Preparing the TCRbeta library involved the use of unique molecular identifiers. Each CDR3 protein is one row after TCRdb ran MiXCR on the PCR reads. The table has just under 350,000 distinct CDR3 sequences, 15% to 20% seen once; the top ten hold approximately 38%. Material: PBMCs, mostly from graft donor cells, obtained 360 days after TCRalphabeta/CD19-depleted stem cell transplant. The receptor was isolated from a male patient aged 2-15 years who had a stem cell transplant for acute lymphoblastic leukemia, so the T cells may come from the graft donor.

The CDR3 sequence: CASSPGLPEQYF. Here the CDR3 DNA reads TGCGCCAGCAGCCCGGGACTTCCTGAGCAGTACTTC. The genes are TRBV4-1 and TRBJ2-7; TRBD2 is a possible D gene (6 bases). Germline CDR1 MGHRA, CDR2 YSYEKL. The CDR3 runs to 12 residues. Trimming left V 4 bases short and J 7 bases short, with 11 bases between.